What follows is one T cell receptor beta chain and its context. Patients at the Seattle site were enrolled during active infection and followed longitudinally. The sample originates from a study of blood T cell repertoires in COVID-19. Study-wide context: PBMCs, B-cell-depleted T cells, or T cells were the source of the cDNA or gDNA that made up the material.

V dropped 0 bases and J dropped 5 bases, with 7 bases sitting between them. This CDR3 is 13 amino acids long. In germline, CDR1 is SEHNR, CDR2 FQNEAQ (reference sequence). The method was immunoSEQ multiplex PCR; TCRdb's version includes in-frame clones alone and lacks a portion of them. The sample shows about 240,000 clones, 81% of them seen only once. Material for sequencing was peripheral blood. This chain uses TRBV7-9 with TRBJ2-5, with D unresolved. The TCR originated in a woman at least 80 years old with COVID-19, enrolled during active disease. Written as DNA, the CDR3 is TGTGCCAGCAGCTTAGCCCGGTCGGAGACCCAGTACTTC. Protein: CASSLARSETQYF.